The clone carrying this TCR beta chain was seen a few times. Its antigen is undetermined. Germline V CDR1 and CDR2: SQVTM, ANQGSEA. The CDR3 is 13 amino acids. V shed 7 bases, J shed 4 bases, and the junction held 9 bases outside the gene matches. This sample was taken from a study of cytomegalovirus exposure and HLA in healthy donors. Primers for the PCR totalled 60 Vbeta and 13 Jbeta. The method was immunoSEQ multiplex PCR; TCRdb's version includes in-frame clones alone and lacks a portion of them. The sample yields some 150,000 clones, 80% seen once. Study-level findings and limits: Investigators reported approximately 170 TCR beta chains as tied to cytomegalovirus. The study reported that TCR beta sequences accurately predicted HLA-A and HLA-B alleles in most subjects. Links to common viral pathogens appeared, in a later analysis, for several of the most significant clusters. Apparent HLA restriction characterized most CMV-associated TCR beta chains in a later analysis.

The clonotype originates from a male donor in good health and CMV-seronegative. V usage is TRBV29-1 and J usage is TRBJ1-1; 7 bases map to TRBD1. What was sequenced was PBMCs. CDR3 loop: CSALTGIGTEAFF. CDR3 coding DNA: TGCAGCGCCCTGACAGGGATCGGCACTGAAGCTTTCTTT.